One and the same sample provided the 27 T cell receptor beta chains below, sequenced in a study of shared clonotypes between healthy human individuals. TCRdb's copy holds only in-frame clones and misses some; the assay was immunoSEQ multiplex PCR. Counted here are approximately 400,000 clones, about 97% occurring once; the ten biggest clones make up about 0.32%. The sample was memory CD8+ T cells sorted from blood. Subset given: CD45RO+ cells pooled with CCR7-negative TemRA cells. The receptors shown here come from a man aged 25 to 45 in good health.

V and J are TRBV19 and TRBJ2-7; 9 nucleotides match TRBD1. CDR1 and CDR2 from the germline V gene are LNHDA and SQIVND (reference sequence). There are 15 residues in the CDR3. After removal of 6 bases from V and 1 base from J, the junction contained 7 bases not matched to a gene. As DNA, the CDR3 is TGTGCCAGTAGGTACAGGGGGCTTGAATCCTACGAGCAGTACTTC. This codes for CASRYRGLESYEQYF. Combining the CDR3 with reference TRBV19 and TRBJ2-7 gives the whole variable domain DGGITQSPKYLFRKEGQNVTLSCEQNLNHDAMYWYRQDPGQGLRLIYYSQIVNDFQKGDIAEGYSVSREKKESFPLTVTSAQKNPTAFYLCASRYRGLESYEQYFGPGTRLTVT.

Notes on this clone: Other DNA sequences in this sample translate to the same CDR3. This chain connects TRBV5-1 to TRBJ2-3; TRBD1 matches at 7 bases. The germline V gene has CDR1 SGHRS and CDR2 YFSETQ. J lost 3 bases, V lost 0 bases, and 10 bases had no gene match. This CDR3 has 17 amino acids. The DNA of the CDR3 is TGCGCCAGCAGCTTGGCACCTTCAGGGGGAACTACAGATACGCAGTATTTT. It encodes CASSLAPSGGTTDTQYF.

V is TRBV6-1 and J is TRBJ2-3; D ambiguous. This CDR3 region has 13 residues. Deletions cut 0 bases from V and 7 bases from J, with 8 bases between. CDR1 is MNHNS, CDR2 SASEGT, per germline. In DNA, the CDR3 is TGTGCCAGCAGTGAAGCCCGTGCAAATACGCAGTATTTT. Translation: CASSEARANTQYF.

With regard to this clone: Other DNA variants within this sample encode the same CDR3. The chain uses TRBV5-1 and TRBJ2-7, with 7 nucleotides matching TRBD1. Unmatched junction bases numbered 2, after V lost 2 bases and J lost 0 bases. This CDR3 is built from 14 residues. Germline loops: CDR1 SGHRS, CDR2 YFSETQ. Here the CDR3 DNA reads TGCGCCAGCAGCTTAGGGGACAGCTCCTACGAGCAGTACTTC. This encodes CASSLGDSSYEQYF.

The chain links TRBV10-3 to TRBJ2-1, with 16 bases identical to TRBD2. CDR3 length: 19 amino acids. Germline V gene data show CDR1 as ENHRY and CDR2 as SYGVKD. V gave up 4 bases and J gave up 7 bases; unmatched junction bases: 13. CDR3 residues: CAISVFTGTSGRAVNEQFF. In DNA form, the CDR3 reads TGTGCCATCAGTGTATTCACCGGGACTAGCGGGAGGGCCGTGAATGAGCAGTTCTTC.

The chain recombines TRBV29-1 with TRBJ2-1; D perhaps matches TRBD1 (6 bases). V lost 3 bases and J lost 1, with 10 bases in between. The germline gives CDR1 SQVTM, CDR2 ANQGSEA. The CDR3 sequence is 14 residues long. CDR3 residues: CSVEEQGSYNEQFF. The DNA for the CDR3 is TGCAGCGTTGAGGAGCAGGGGTCCTACAATGAGCAGTTCTTC.

V usage is TRBV15 and J usage is TRBJ1-4; D ambiguous. Trimming removed 2 bases at V and 3 bases at J, with 7 bases between. The germline CDR1 and CDR2 sequences are LNHNV and YYDKDF (reference sequence). The CDR3 spans 14 residues. The CDR3 region is CATSRKLPNEKLFF. Written as DNA, the CDR3 is TGTGCCACCAGCAGAAAGTTGCCTAATGAAAAACTGTTTTTT. The whole variable domain, remainder taken from reference TRBV15 and TRBJ1-4, is DAMVIQNPRYQVTQFGKPVTLSCSQTLNHNVMYWYQQKSSQAPKLLFHYYDKDFNNEADTPDNFQSRRPNTSFCFLDIRSPGLGDTAMYLCATSRKLPNEKLFFGSGTQLSVL.

This rearrangement joins TRBV7-8 to TRBJ2-1; D gene uncertain. CDR1 is SGHVS and CDR2 is FQNEAQ in the germline V gene. There are 15 residues in the CDR3. Deletions cut 4 bases from V and 0 bases from J, with 10 bases between. CDR3 loop: CASSSRLNSYNEQFF. CDR3 nucleotide sequence: TGTGCCAGCAGCTCGCGACTTAACTCCTACAATGAGCAGTTCTTC.

This chain uses TRBV7-9 with TRBJ1-2; D may be TRBD1 (5 bases). V dropped 1 base and J dropped 3 bases, with 6 bases sitting between them. The CDR3 sequence is 13 residues long. Germline V gives CDR1 SEHNR, CDR2 FQNEAQ (reference sequence). This CDR3 reads CASSLGGDYGYTF. The CDR3 region has the DNA TGTGCCAGCAGCTTAGGGGGGGACTATGGCTACACCTTC. The variable domain in full, with the rest retrieved from reference TRBV7-9 and TRBJ1-2, is DTGVSQNPRHKITKRGQNVTFRCDPISEHNRLYWYRQTLGQGPEFLTYFQNEAQLEKSRLLSDRFSAERPKGSFSTLEIQRTEQGDSAMYLCASSLGGDYGYTFGSGTRLTVV.

The chain recombines TRBV5-4 with TRBJ2-5, with 8 bases aligning to TRBD2. With V trimmed by 2 bases and J by 9 bases, 18 bases remained unmatched. The CDR3 totals 17 residues. Germline loops: CDR1 SGHNT, CDR2 YYREEE (reference sequence). In nucleotides, the CDR3 is TGTGCCAGCAGCTTATTAATGGGGGGTAGCGGGACTCCCGCCCAGTACTTC. It codes for CASSLLMGGSGTPAQYF.

The V call is TRBV30, the J call TRBJ2-7; 7 nucleotides align to TRBD1. Germline-derived CDR1 and CDR2 are GTSNPN and SVGIG (reference sequence). The CDR3 is made up of 14 amino acids. The V and J ends lost 3 bases and 5 bases, in that order; junction bases with no gene match: 10. CDR3 region: CAWRRGPLSHEQYF. In nucleotides, the CDR3 is TGTGCCTGGAGAAGGGGGCCCCTGAGTCACGAGCAGTACTTC.

The chain links TRBV2 to TRBJ2-5; D may be TRBD1 or TRBD2 (5 bases each). CDR1 is SNHLY, CDR2 FYNNEI, per germline. The CDR3 is 15 amino acids. Trimming shortened V by 6 bases and J by 2 bases, and 16 bases separated the two germline ends. CDR3 nucleotides: TGTGCCAGCAGGAAGTTGGGGACGGAGCAAGAGACCCAGTACTTC. It translates to CASRKLGTEQETQYF.

This rearrangement joins TRBV28 to TRBJ1-4; D unclear. Between the trimmed V and J ends, which lost 3 bases and 7 bases, there was a span of 9 bases. Germline assignment: CDR1 MDHEN and CDR2 SYDVKM. This CDR3 region has 13 residues. As DNA, the CDR3 is TGTGCCAGCAGTTTGAGGACGTTTGAAAAACTGTTTTTT. It yields the protein CASSLRTFEKLFF.

Only one count was recorded for this clone. The rearrangement links TRBV9 to TRBJ2-5; TRBD2 agrees at 11 bases. V lost 0 bases to trimming and J lost 5 bases; unmatched junction nucleotides: 9. Germline V CDR1 and CDR2: SGDLS, YYNGEE. The CDR3 is 17 residues long. Written as DNA, the CDR3 is TGTGCCAGCAGCGTAGGGTATAGCGGGAGGGTGAGGGAGACCCAGTACTTC. It is translated as CASSVGYSGRVRETQYF.

Details on this clone: Within the sample, other DNA sequences also encode this same CDR3. The chain joins TRBV5-1 to TRBJ2-5; D is possibly TRBD2 (6 bases). The CDR3 consists of 12 residues. Trimming pared 4 bases from V and 3 bases from J, leaving 7 bases between. CDR1 is SGHRS, CDR2 YFSETQ, per germline. This CDR3 reads CASSGGEETQYF. CDR3 sequence (DNA): TGCGCCAGCAGCGGAGGGGAAGAGACCCAGTACTTC. The full variable domain, rest sourced from reference TRBV5-1 and TRBJ2-5, is KAGVTQTPRYLIKTRGQQVTLSCSPISGHRSVSWYQQTPGQGLQFLFEYFSETQRNKGNFPGRFSGRQFSNSRSEMNVSTLELGDSALYLCASSGGEETQYFGPGTRLLVL.

The J gene is TRBJ2-7, the V gene TRBV13, with 11 bases fitting TRBD2. Germline V gives CDR1 PRHDT, CDR2 FYEKMQ (reference sequence). CDR3 length: 16 residues. V trimming: 5 bases; J trimming: 3 bases; junction bases outside the gene matches: 9. CDR3 in DNA: TGTGCCAGCAGCCCTAAGACTAGCGGGATTGTCTACGAGCAGTACTTC. As protein: CASSPKTSGIVYEQYF.

A note on this clone: A junction boundary mismatches the germline segment, possibly from a read error. The V and J genes are TRBV19 and TRBJ2-3; weak D call: TRBD1 (6 bases). This CDR3 spans 16 amino acids. From germline, CDR1 is LNHDA and CDR2 SQIVND (reference sequence). The DNA of the CDR3 is TGTGCCAGTAAACTGCAAAGTGGCTCGTCGACAGGTACGCAGTATTTT. It codes for CASKLQSGSSTGTQYF. Full variable domain (missing parts from reference TRBV19 and TRBJ2-3): DGGITQSPKYLFRKEGQNVTLSCEQNLNHDAMYWYRQDPGQGLRLIYYSQIVNDFQKGDIAEGYSVSREKKESFPLTVTSAQKNPTAFYLCASKLQSGSSTGTQYFGPGTRLTVL.

The chain joins TRBV7-3 to TRBJ2-6; D remains ambiguous. CDR3 length: 14 residues. Germline V lookup: CDR1 SGHTA, CDR2 FQGTGA. V lost 1 base, J lost 4 bases, and 5 bases lay in between. DNA for the CDR3: TGTGCCAGCAGCTTAAGGGAAGGGGCCAACGTCCTGACTTTC. This gives the protein CASSLREGANVLTF.

The chain employs TRBV5-5 and TRBJ2-2; D perhaps matches TRBD1 (6 bases). This CDR3 is 14 amino acids long. CDR1 is SGHKS, CDR2 YYEKEE, per germline (reference sequence). The germline V and J ends were trimmed by 5 bases and 5 bases, with 13 bases remaining between them. The CDR3 nucleotides read TGTGCCAGCAGGCTCTGGGGGCAAACCGGGGAGCTGTTTTTT. Translating it yields CASRLWGQTGELFF.

V and J are TRBV18 and TRBJ1-5, with TRBD1 matching 7 bases. The CDR3 runs to 17 residues. Germline CDR1 reads KGHSH; CDR2 reads LQKENI. Trimming cost V 2 bases and J 5 bases; bases outside gene matches: 12. This CDR3 is CASSPRQGGVADQPQHF. CDR3 sequence (DNA): TGTGCCAGCTCACCAAGACAGGGTGGCGTGGCCGATCAGCCCCAGCATTTT.

V gene TRBV30 combines with J gene TRBJ1-3, with 9 nucleotides matching TRBD1. The CDR3 runs to 14 residues. Germline V gene lookup returns CDR1 GTSNPN and CDR2 SVGIG (reference sequence). The junction had 3 bases not matched to a gene; V was cut back by 1 base and J by 5 bases. CDR3 nucleotides: TGTGCCTGGAGTGAAGGGACAGGGAGAAACACCATATATTTT. Its translation is CAWSEGTGRNTIYF.

The rearrangement links TRBV30 to TRBJ1-1, with D hard to call. V was shortened by 1 base and J by 0 bases, with 6 bases between the two germline ends. The CDR3 is made up of 13 amino acids. Germline V gene data show CDR1 as GTSNPN and CDR2 as SVGIG (reference sequence). For the CDR3, the DNA is TGTGCCTGGAGTGCTCGGCTGAACACTGAAGCTTTCTTT. Amino acids: CAWSARLNTEAFF.

This chain joins TRBV10-1 and TRBJ2-1, with TRBD2 matching 10 bases. The CDR3 sequence is 16 residues long. The J segment lost 7 bases and the V segment lost 3 bases, leaving 9 bases of the junction unmatched. The V gene's germline CDR1 is WNHNN and CDR2 SYGVQD (reference sequence). CDR3 sequence: CASSDPQAGGPNEQFF. The CDR3 DNA reads as TGCGCCAGCAGTGACCCCCAAGCGGGAGGGCCGAATGAGCAGTTCTTC.

This chain uses TRBV7-9 with TRBJ2-5; D may match TRBD1 or TRBD2 (5 bases each). Germline V gene sequence: CDR1 SEHNR, CDR2 FQNEAQ (reference sequence). The CDR3 covers 15 residues. V was cut by 7 bases and J by 5 bases, with 20 bases left in between. CDR3 residues: CASNLGTRSEETQYF. Written as DNA, the CDR3 is TGTGCCAGCAATTTAGGGACCCGGTCGGAGGAGACCCAGTACTTC.

The genes are TRBV2 and TRBJ2-3, with TRBD2 as a possible D gene (5 bases). Deletions cut 1 base from V and 6 bases from J, with 29 bases between. Germline V lookup: CDR1 SNHLY, CDR2 FYNNEI. The CDR3 consists of 20 residues. CDR3 loop: CASSEGESGGRRPFGDTQYF. The CDR3 DNA reads as TGTGCCAGCAGTGAAGGGGAGAGTGGCGGTAGGCGCCCCTTCGGGGATACGCAGTATTTT.

V is TRBV30 and J is TRBJ2-2; D is perhaps TRBD1 (5 bases). The CDR3 spans 13 residues. V lost 0 bases and J lost 5, with 7 bases in between. The germline V gene has CDR1 GTSNPN and CDR2 SVGIG (reference sequence). CDR3 nucleotide sequence: TGTGCCTGGAGTGTACAGGTGACCGGGGAGCTGTTTTTT. It specifies CAWSVQVTGELFF.

As for this clone: The sample has other DNA sequences that encode this CDR3 too. This chain joins TRBV19 and TRBJ1-5, with TRBD1 matching over 9 bases. The CDR3 covers 15 residues. Looked up from germline, CDR1 is LNHDA and CDR2 is SQIVND (reference sequence). V was pared by 1 base and J by 4 bases, with 2 bases of the junction left unmatched. The DNA for the CDR3 is TGTGCCAGTAGTATAGCAGGACAGGGGAATCAGCCCCAGCATTTT. Translating it yields CASSIAGQGNQPQHF.